These 27 T cell receptor beta chains were sequenced from one sample in a study of T cell responses to AZD1222 COVID-19 vaccine. TCRdb's table, derived via immunoSEQ multiplex PCR, lists solely in-frame clones and lacks some. This sample has tens of thousands of clones, with about 90% found just once. Sample: peripheral blood, taken on day 0 of AZD1222 vaccination. These receptors were obtained from an adult in good health.

CDR3: CASSLVGVGQPQHF. In DNA form, the CDR3 reads TGTGCCAGCAGCTTGGTAGGGGTGGGTCAGCCCCAGCATTTT. The gene calls are TRBV5-5 and TRBJ1-5; possibly TRBD1 for D (5 bases). The V gene lost 0 bases and the J gene lost 6 bases, with 10 bases spanning the gap. The CDR3 covers 14 residues. Looked up from germline, CDR1 is SGHKS and CDR2 is YYEKEE (reference sequence).

This chain uses TRBV6-6 with TRBJ1-4; TRBD1 matches 11 bases. The CDR3 covers 15 residues. J lost 8 bases, V lost 8 bases, and 10 bases had no gene match. The germline V gene encodes CDR1 MNHNY and CDR2 SVGAGI (reference sequence). As DNA, the CDR3 is TGTGCCAGCGTTCCTGGACAGGGGGCCATCGAAAAACTGTTTTTT. It specifies CASVPGQGAIEKLFF.

The chain links TRBV9 to TRBJ2-1; D is unclear. V gave up 3 bases and J gave up 1 base, with 5 bases separating them. This CDR3 comprises 13 residues. CDR1 is SGDLS, CDR2 YYNGEE, per germline. CDR3 sequence reads: CASSATSYNEQFF. Written as DNA, the CDR3 is TGTGCCAGCAGCGCCACTTCCTACAATGAGCAGTTCTTC. Full variable domain (missing parts from reference TRBV9 and TRBJ2-1): DSGVTQTPKHLITATGQRVTLRCSPRSGDLSVYWYQQSLDQGLQFLIQYYNGEERAKGNILERFSAQQFPDLHSELNLSSLELGDSALYFCASSATSYNEQFFGPGTRLTVL.

The rearrangement uses TRBV24-1 and TRBJ2-1; the match to TRBD2 covers 7 bases. This CDR3 comprises 16 residues. The V segment lost 6 bases and the J segment 7 bases; nucleotides outside the gene matches: 14. Germline V gene data show CDR1 as KGHDR and CDR2 as SFDVKD. CDR3 in amino acids: CATSSPYFGAGNEQFF. CDR3 DNA: TGTGCCACCAGTTCCCCCTACTTTGGAGCGGGGAATGAGCAGTTCTTC.

This clone came up a few times. V usage is TRBV12-3 or TRBV12-4 and J usage is TRBJ2-7; D gene ambiguous. Trimming left V 3 bases short and J 1 base short, with 7 bases between. The CDR3 extends over 13 amino acids. CDR3 sequence (DNA): TGTGCCAGCAGTTTCGGGCAGTCCTACGAGCAGTACTTC. Translating gives CASSFGQSYEQYF.

The chain joins TRBV3-1 (or the pseudogene TRBV3-2) to TRBJ2-2; no reliable D call. Germline V gives CDR1 LGHDT, CDR2 YNNKEL (reference sequence). The CDR3 covers 15 residues. Trimming cost V 5 bases and J 0 bases, with 10 bases left between them. The CDR3 sequence: CASSSTSTNTGELFF. CDR3 nucleotides: TGTGCCAGCAGCTCCACGTCTACGAACACCGGGGAGCTGTTTTTT.

The chain carries TRBV9 and TRBJ2-3; D unclear. Per germline, CDR1 SGDLS and CDR2 YYNGEE. V lost 0 bases and J 0 bases, leaving 8 bases between the germline ends. This CDR3 region has 15 residues. In nucleotides, the CDR3 is TGTGCCAGCAGCGTAGCCCCCATGAGCACAGATACGCAGTATTTT. As protein: CASSVAPMSTDTQYF.

The chain uses TRBV2 and TRBJ1-4; no clear D gene. The CDR3 has 14 residues. Deletions cut 4 bases from V and 6 bases from J, with 12 bases between. CDR1 and CDR2 (germline): SNHLY, FYNNEI. CDR3 DNA: TGTGCCAGCAGTGGGGATGACAACCATGAAAAACTGTTTTTT. It codes for CASSGDDNHEKLFF.

The chain recombines TRBV30 with TRBJ1-3; 11 nucleotides line up with TRBD1. With V trimmed by 8 bases and J by 2 bases, 2 bases remained unmatched. CDR3 length: 13 amino acids. CDR1 is GTSNPN and CDR2 is SVGIG in the germline V gene (reference sequence). In DNA, the CDR3 is TGTGCCCAGGACAGGGGGCCTGGAAACACCATATATTTT. The encoded protein is CAQDRGPGNTIYF.

The V and J genes are TRBV3-1 (or the pseudogene TRBV3-2) and TRBJ2-3; D remains unclear. The CDR3 spans 11 residues. The V end lost 4 bases, the J end lost 8 bases, and 7 bases lay between the germline ends. The V gene's germline CDR1 is LGHDT and CDR2 YNNKEL (reference sequence). The CDR3 loop is CASSRLGTQYF. Here the CDR3 DNA reads TGTGCCAGCAGCCGACTGGGTACGCAGTATTTT.

The V gene is TRBV29-1, the J gene TRBJ2-7, with D perhaps TRBD1 or TRBD2 (5 bases each). The ends were cut back, 7 bases at V and 7 bases at J, with 23 bases in the middle. This CDR3 spans 14 amino acids. Germline-derived CDR1 and CDR2 are SQVTM and ANQGSEA. The CDR3 nucleotides are TGCAGCGCCTTAACCAGGGTGGGGCCGGGGGAGCAGTACTTC. It specifies CSALTRVGPGEQYF.

The V and J genes are TRBV2 and TRBJ2-5; 8 bases are shared with TRBD1. This CDR3 spans 15 amino acids. Germline assignment: CDR1 SNHLY and CDR2 FYNNEI. V was pared by 7 bases and J by 5 bases, with 12 bases of the junction left unmatched. The CDR3 nucleotides are TGTGCCAGCAATGCAGGGGGCTCTATCTGGGAGACCCAGTACTTC. Translation gives CASNAGGSIWETQYF.

V is TRBV10-3 and J is TRBJ1-1, with TRBD1 matching 9 bases. This CDR3 is built from 16 residues. V shed 4 bases, J shed 1 base, and the junction held 7 bases outside the gene matches. The V gene's germline CDR1 is ENHRY and CDR2 SYGVKD. Here the CDR3 reads CAISARGDRANTEAFF. The CDR3 coding sequence is TGTGCCATCAGTGCGAGGGGGGACAGGGCGAACACTGAAGCTTTCTTT.

V gene TRBV6-5 combines with J gene TRBJ1-4, with 9 bases matching TRBD1. The CDR3 covers 14 residues. The V gene's germline CDR1 is MNHEY and CDR2 SVGAGI. V lost 4 bases and J lost 8; bases outside the gene matches: 5. CDR3 region: CASSSGQGREKLFF. CDR3 bases: TGTGCCAGCAGTTCCGGACAGGGGAGGGAAAAACTGTTTTTT.

There are a few counts of this clone. V gene TRBV7-2 combines with J gene TRBJ2-1, with D hard to call. The CDR3 is 15 residues long. Trimming removed 5 bases at V and 0 bases at J, with 11 bases between. Germline-derived CDR1 and CDR2 are SGHTA and FQGNSA. The CDR3 DNA is TGTGCCAGCAGCCCATACGTTGGCTCCTACAATGAGCAGTTCTTC. Its protein product is CASSPYVGSYNEQFF.

The chain carries TRBV5-1 and TRBJ1-1; TRBD1 matches 9 bases. CDR3 length: 17 residues. V shed 0 bases and J 7 bases; nucleotides not matched to a gene: 13. From germline, CDR1 is SGHRS and CDR2 YFSETQ. CDR3 region: CASSLGGTGSIGVEAFF. CDR3 DNA sequence: TGCGCCAGCAGCTTGGGTGGGACAGGGTCAATCGGGGTTGAAGCTTTCTTT.

The chain joins TRBV28 to TRBJ2-1; D gene unclear. The V end lost 6 bases, the J end lost 0 bases, and 21 bases lay between the germline ends. CDR1 and CDR2 from the germline V gene are MDHEN and SYDVKM. The CDR3 spans 18 residues. The CDR3 nucleotides read TGTGCCAGCAGCTTGGGCAAGTACGGAGTGAGCTCCTACAATGAGCAGTTCTTC. This gives the protein CASSLGKYGVSSYNEQFF.

This rearrangement joins TRBV4-2 to TRBJ1-2; D not resolved. The CDR3 totals 16 residues. Germline V CDR1 and CDR2: LGHNA, YNFKEQ. Trimming pared 0 bases from V and 9 bases from J, leaving 20 bases between. The CDR3 DNA is TGTGCCAGCAGCCAAGAGGACGGGCGGACCTCTCCGAGCTACACCTTC. Translation: CASSQEDGRTSPSYTF.

This chain connects TRBV10-3 to TRBJ2-6; D may be TRBD1 (5 bases). The CDR3 loop spans 13 amino acids. Trimming stripped 7 bases from V and 11 bases from J, with 15 bases between. Germline CDR1 reads ENHRY; CDR2 reads SYGVKD. The CDR3: CAITMGRPYVLTF. The CDR3 DNA is TGTGCCATCACCATGGGGCGCCCATACGTCCTGACTTTC.

The chain is built from TRBV5-1 and TRBJ1-2, with D uncertain. CDR1 is SGHRS and CDR2 is YFSETQ in the germline V gene. Trimming took off 1 base at V and 6 bases at J, with 13 bases between the two ends. The CDR3 spans 14 residues. The CDR3 DNA is TGCGCCAGCAGCTTGAGTACTGGCTGGGATGGCTACACCTTC. Translating it yields CASSLSTGWDGYTF.

The V and J genes are TRBV6-5 and TRBJ2-7, with 9 bases aligning to TRBD1. The V and J ends lost 4 bases and 5 bases, in that order; junction bases with no gene match: 6. Germline V gene sequence: CDR1 MNHEY, CDR2 SVGAGI. CDR3 length equals 14 residues. CDR3 in amino acids: CASSFRDRDDEQYF. The CDR3 DNA reads as TGTGCCAGCAGTTTCCGGGACAGGGACGACGAGCAGTACTTC.

J is TRBJ2-7 and V is TRBV5-5, with D possibly being TRBD2 (5 bases). The CDR3 totals 14 residues. V dropped 4 bases and J dropped 0 bases, with 11 bases sitting between them. Germline V lookup: CDR1 SGHKS, CDR2 YYEKEE (reference sequence). The CDR3 DNA reads TGTGCCAGCAGCGCAGCCGGGGACTCCTACGAGCAGTACTTC. As protein: CASSAAGDSYEQYF.

This chain uses TRBV18 with TRBJ1-5, with D perhaps TRBD1 (5 bases). CDR1 is KGHSH and CDR2 is LQKENI in the germline V gene. The CDR3 contains 13 residues. V lost 3 bases and J 5 bases, leaving 8 bases between the germline ends. The CDR3, as DNA: TGTGCCAGCTCACCTGGGGGTTATCAGCCCCAGCATTTT. Translating it yields CASSPGGYQPQHF.

V is TRBV5-6 and J is TRBJ2-1, with TRBD1 identical over 8 bases. CDR3 size: 17 residues. Germline CDR1 and CDR2: SGHDT and YYEEEE. V dropped 0 bases and J dropped 4; count of bases not matched to a gene: 9. This chain's CDR3 is CASSLVFGGDRYNEQFF. The CDR3 nucleotides are TGTGCCAGCAGCTTGGTCTTCGGTGGGGACAGGTACAATGAGCAGTTCTTC.

The rearrangement uses TRBV5-5 and TRBJ1-4; D is undetermined. Trimming cost V 3 bases and J 8 bases, with 11 bases left between them. From germline, CDR1 is SGHKS and CDR2 YYEKEE (reference sequence). The CDR3 runs 13 residues. CDR3 in amino acids: CASSSGVGEKLFF. CDR3 in DNA: TGTGCCAGCAGCTCGGGCGTGGGGGAAAAACTGTTTTTT.

This clone was recorded only once. The rearrangement uses TRBV5-1 and TRBJ2-2; D is undetermined. V lost 2 bases, J lost 0 bases, and 8 bases lay in between. The V gene's germline CDR1 is SGHRS and CDR2 YFSETQ. CDR3 size: 15 residues. The CDR3 loop is CASSFFLANTGELFF. The CDR3 DNA reads TGCGCCAGCAGCTTTTTCCTCGCGAACACCGGGGAGCTGTTTTTT.

This chain links TRBV28 with TRBJ1-2; D is possibly TRBD1 (5 bases). Trimming took 6 bases from V and 7 from J, leaving 12 bases between them. The CDR3 consists of 12 residues. Germline CDR1 reads MDHEN; CDR2 reads SYDVKM. The CDR3 protein is CASSLQGAGYTF. The CDR3 DNA reads TGTGCCAGCAGCTTGCAGGGTGCTGGCTACACCTTC.